The 28 T cell receptor beta chains presented below share a single source sample, sequenced in a study of blood T cell repertoires in COVID-19. Assay used: immunoSEQ multiplex PCR; TCRdb lists only in-frame clones, some missing. Of around 100,000 clones listed, more than 75% are singletons. Sequencing was done on a sample of peripheral blood. The source is a woman older than 75 with acute or convalescent COVID-19.

This clone has more than one count but fewer than ten. The chain uses TRBV2 and TRBJ2-1; weak D call: TRBD2 (6 bases). Trimming took 6 bases from V and 9 from J, leaving 9 bases between them. The germline CDR1 and CDR2 sequences are SNHLY and FYNNEI. This CDR3 is 11 amino acids long. Here the CDR3 DNA reads TGTGCCAGCAGCAGGGAGGCTGAGCAGTTCTTC. It translates to CASSREAEQFF.

CDR3 residues: CASSAGQGGQPQHF. CDR3 nucleotides: TGTGCCAGCAGTGCGGGACAGGGGGGCCAGCCCCAGCATTTT. The chain carries TRBV2 and TRBJ1-5, with 11 nucleotides matching TRBD1. V shed 4 bases and J 7 bases; nucleotides not matched to a gene: 3. Germline loops: CDR1 SNHLY, CDR2 FYNNEI. The CDR3 runs to 14 residues.

The J gene is TRBJ1-5, the V gene TRBV18; 9 nucleotides agree with TRBD1. Losses at the gene ends were 6 bases for V and 6 bases for J; bases not matched to a gene: 6. The germline V gene encodes CDR1 KGHSH and CDR2 LQKENI. This CDR3 region has 14 residues. The CDR3 bases are TGTGCCAGCTCGGGGGGACAGGGAGGTCAGCCCCAGCATTTT. It encodes CASSGGQGGQPQHF.

The chain links TRBV5-4 to TRBJ2-3, with 10 bases aligning to TRBD2. Germline lookup yields CDR1 SGHNT and CDR2 YYREEE (reference sequence). Germline trimming cut 1 base from V and 5 bases from J; bases unmatched to any gene: 10. The CDR3 covers 17 residues. CDR3 sequence (DNA): TGTGCCAGCAGCTTGTACCAAACTAGCGGGGTAGGAGATACGCAGTATTTT. Its protein product is CASSLYQTSGVGDTQYF.

The chain recombines TRBV3-1 (or the pseudogene TRBV3-2) with TRBJ1-3; D call uncertain. The CDR3 has 16 amino acids. Germline CDR1 and CDR2: LGHDT and YNNKEL (reference sequence). The ends were cut back, 3 bases at V and 4 bases at J, with 16 bases in the middle. Here the CDR3 reads CASSQASTGHGNTIYF. DNA of the CDR3: TGTGCCAGCAGCCAGGCTAGCACCGGGCACGGAAACACCATATATTTT.

The chain couples TRBV10-1 to TRBJ2-2, with TRBD1 matching 8 bases. This CDR3 contains 12 residues. Germline assignment: CDR1 WNHNN and CDR2 SYGVQD (reference sequence). V lost 5 bases, J lost 9 bases, and 2 bases stayed unmatched. CDR3 sequence: CASSQGARELFF. DNA for the CDR3: TGCGCCAGCAGTCAGGGGGCCCGGGAGCTGTTTTTT.

A few counts support this clone. The genes are TRBV2 and TRBJ1-2; the match to TRBD1 covers 7 bases. The germline V gene has CDR1 SNHLY and CDR2 FYNNEI. The CDR3 totals 14 residues. V was pared by 8 bases and J by 6 bases, with 12 bases of the junction left unmatched. CDR3 sequence reads: CASSFTRQGDGYTF. Here the CDR3 DNA reads TGTGCCAGCTCGTTTACTAGACAGGGTGATGGCTACACCTTC.

This chain uses TRBV3-1 (or the pseudogene TRBV3-2) with TRBJ1-6; perhaps TRBD1 as D (5 bases). In germline, CDR1 is LGHDT, CDR2 YNNKEL (reference sequence). Trimming stripped 1 base from V and 7 bases from J, with 8 bases between. This CDR3 contains 14 residues. CDR3 sequence (DNA): TGTGCCAGCAGCCAAGGAAGGGGAAATTCACCCCTCCACTTT. Encoded protein: CASSQGRGNSPLHF.

This chain joins TRBV5-4 and TRBJ2-2, with 8 bases lining up with TRBD2. Losses at the gene ends were 3 bases for V and 0 bases for J; bases not matched to a gene: 1. The CDR3 length is 15 residues. Germline CDR1 reads SGHNT; CDR2 reads YYREEE (reference sequence). CDR3 DNA sequence: TGTGCCAGCAGCTCCGGGGGGGCGAACACCGGGGAGCTGTTTTTT. Residues: CASSSGGANTGELFF.

This clone was counted only a few times. The chain joins TRBV6-2 or TRBV6-3 to TRBJ1-5; TRBD1 matches 8 bases. V lost 2 bases, J lost 4 bases, and 4 bases stayed unmatched. The CDR3 consists of 15 residues. CDR1 and CDR2 from the germline V gene are MNHEY and SVGEGT. The CDR3 DNA reads TGTGCCAGCAGTTACGGAACAGGGGGGAATCAGCCCCAGCATTTT. Amino acids: CASSYGTGGNQPQHF.

The chain couples TRBV28 to TRBJ2-6; 8 nucleotides match TRBD1. The V gene's germline CDR1 is MDHEN and CDR2 SYDVKM. The V and J ends lost 4 bases and 3 bases, in that order; junction bases with no gene match: 8. This CDR3 contains 17 residues. DNA of the CDR3: TGTGCCAGCAGTTCACCCAGGGGGCGCGGTGGGGCCAACGTCCTGACTTTC. It translates to CASSSPRGRGGANVLTF.

This clone appeared a few times. The CDR3 is CASSVGDSSYEQYF. CDR3 nucleotides: TGTGCCAGCAGCGTAGGGGACTCCTCCTACGAGCAGTACTTC. This chain joins TRBV9 and TRBJ2-7; a possible D gene is TRBD2 (6 bases). The CDR3 length is 14 residues. CDR1 and CDR2 (germline): SGDLS, YYNGEE. Trimming cost V 0 bases and J 0 bases, with 7 bases left between them.

The chain recombines TRBV19 with TRBJ2-7; a weak D match, TRBD1 (6 bases). V was pared by 4 bases and J by 3 bases, with 16 bases between. The CDR3 length is 15 residues. Germline V gene lookup returns CDR1 LNHDA and CDR2 SQIVND (reference sequence). The chain's CDR3 is CASSNQGKADYEQYF. The CDR3 nucleotides read TGTGCCAGTAGTAACCAGGGGAAAGCTGACTACGAGCAGTACTTC.

The chain combines TRBV6-5 with TRBJ2-2; perhaps TRBD2 as D (6 bases). The CDR3 totals 13 residues. Germline V gives CDR1 MNHEY, CDR2 SVGAGI. The CDR3 sequence is CVVRRENTGELFF. CDR3 DNA sequence: TGTGTAGTCCGGCGGGAGAACACCGGGGAGCTGTTTTTT.

V and J are TRBV5-1 and TRBJ2-5, with 7 positions matching TRBD2. Trimming at V came to 4 bases and at J to 5 bases, leaving 11 bases not matched to a gene. Per germline, CDR1 SGHRS and CDR2 YFSETQ. The CDR3 is made up of 15 amino acids. This chain's CDR3 is CASSPLAAGVETQYF. In DNA, the CDR3 is TGCGCCAGCAGCCCCCTGGCTGCGGGAGTGGAGACCCAGTACTTC.

The rearrangement links TRBV28 to TRBJ1-1; a possible D gene is TRBD1 (5 bases). Trimming left V 5 bases short and J 5 bases short, with 18 bases between. CDR1 and CDR2 from the germline V gene are MDHEN and SYDVKM. The CDR3 sequence is 15 residues long. DNA of the CDR3: TGTGCCAGCAGTCCCGTTGGGGCCCTGGGGACTGAAGCTTTCTTT. This codes for CASSPVGALGTEAFF.

The CDR3 protein is CASSQDWLAGGEQYF. As DNA, the CDR3 is TGTGCCAGCAGCCAAGATTGGCTAGCGGGGGGCGAGCAGTACTTC. The chain combines TRBV4-2 with TRBJ2-7; TRBD2 agrees at 11 bases. The V and J ends lost 0 bases and 6 bases, in that order; junction bases with no gene match: 4. Germline V gene sequence: CDR1 LGHNA, CDR2 YNFKEQ. CDR3 length: 15 residues.

V is TRBV18 and J is TRBJ2-3; the match to TRBD2 covers 14 bases. The V gene end was trimmed by 3 bases and the J gene end by 5 bases; junction bases not matched to a gene: 7. This CDR3 has 17 amino acids. Per the germline V gene, CDR1 is KGHSH and CDR2 is LQKENI. The DNA for the CDR3 is TGTGCCAGCTCACCGGGACTAGCGGGAGCTGGGAAAGATACGCAGTATTTT. The encoded protein is CASSPGLAGAGKDTQYF.

J is TRBJ1-3 and V is TRBV20-1; D call uncertain. Trimming removed 3 bases from V and 1 base from J, with 13 bases in between. The CDR3 is made up of 15 amino acids. CDR1 and CDR2 (germline): DFQATT, SNEGSKA (reference sequence). The CDR3 nucleotides are TGCAGTGCTAGTTTTGGAGCCTCATCTGGAAACACCATATATTTT. This sequence encodes CSASFGASSGNTIYF.

This clone was seen a handful of times. J is TRBJ1-1 and V is TRBV9, with D possibly TRBD1 on 5 matching bases. V was clipped by 0 bases and J by 5 bases, with 20 bases between them. The CDR3 contains 17 residues. The germline CDR1 and CDR2 sequences are SGDLS and YYNGEE. This CDR3 reads CASSVAGGAAYGTEAFF. The CDR3 coding sequence is TGTGCCAGCAGCGTAGCTGGAGGGGCAGCTTATGGAACTGAAGCTTTCTTT.

The J gene is TRBJ2-1, the V gene TRBV2; 10 nucleotides align to TRBD2. CDR3 length: 17 residues. CDR1 and CDR2 (germline): SNHLY, FYNNEI. Trimming at V came to 2 bases and at J to 2 bases, leaving 6 bases not matched to a gene. The CDR3 spells CASSELRTSGTYNEQFF. DNA of the CDR3: TGTGCCAGCAGTGAACTTCGGACTAGCGGAACCTACAATGAGCAGTTCTTC.

The gene calls are TRBV5-8 and TRBJ2-7; 11 bases line up with TRBD1. The V and J ends lost 2 bases and 9 bases, in that order; junction bases with no gene match: 7. This CDR3 has 14 amino acids. Germline V gene lookup returns CDR1 SGHTS and CDR2 YDEGEE. In nucleotides, the CDR3 is TGTGCCAGCAGCTTCAGCCGGGACAGGGGGTTGCAGTACTTC. Its protein product is CASSFSRDRGLQYF.

The V call is TRBV3-1 (or the pseudogene TRBV3-2), the J call TRBJ1-2; D unclear. CDR1 and CDR2 (germline): LGHDT, YNNKEL (reference sequence). CDR3 size: 15 residues. Trimming stripped 2 bases from V and 4 bases from J, with 14 bases between. CDR3 sequence: CASSQNFQAPYGYTF. In DNA form, the CDR3 reads TGTGCCAGCAGCCAAAATTTTCAGGCCCCCTATGGCTACACCTTC.

V usage is TRBV6-5 and J usage is TRBJ1-1; 8 nucleotides align to TRBD1. Germline loops: CDR1 MNHEY, CDR2 SVGAGI. The CDR3 length is 14 residues. J was trimmed by 2 bases and V by 6 bases; bases with no gene match: 5. The CDR3 nucleotides are TGTGCCAGCAGCCCGGACAGGGCTAACACTGAAGCTTTCTTT. This gives the protein CASSPDRANTEAFF.

This chain joins TRBV5-1 and TRBJ2-2; D may be TRBD2 (7 bases). This CDR3 region has 15 residues. The V gene's germline CDR1 is SGHRS and CDR2 YFSETQ. V was trimmed by 4 bases and J by 4 bases, leaving 14 bases between them. The DNA of the CDR3 is TGCGCCAGCAGCCCCGGGGGGCGTAGCACCGGGGAGCTGTTTTTT. Residues: CASSPGGRSTGELFF.

This clone was seen only once. The V call is TRBV2, the J call TRBJ2-6, with D perhaps TRBD1 (6 bases). V shed 7 bases and J shed 0 bases, with 13 bases lying between them. This CDR3 is built from 16 residues. CDR1 and CDR2 (germline): SNHLY, FYNNEI. CDR3 sequence reads: CASTVDSPSGANVLTF. DNA of the CDR3: TGTGCCAGCACCGTGGACAGCCCCTCTGGGGCCAACGTCCTGACTTTC.

The chain couples TRBV3-1 (or the pseudogene TRBV3-2) to TRBJ2-2; 13 nucleotides line up with TRBD2. Germline V gives CDR1 LGHDT, CDR2 YNNKEL (reference sequence). The CDR3 runs to 18 residues. V gave up 1 base and J gave up 7 bases; unmatched junction bases: 9. This chain's CDR3 is CASSQVSLGLAGDGELFF. The CDR3 coding sequence is TGTGCCAGCAGCCAAGTGTCATTAGGACTAGCGGGGGACGGGGAGCTGTTTTTT.

V and J are TRBV7-9 and TRBJ2-7; 10 nucleotides match TRBD2. Germline CDR1 and CDR2: SEHNR and FQNEAQ (reference sequence). This CDR3 contains 13 residues. Unmatched junction bases numbered 1, after V lost 3 bases and J lost 5 bases. The CDR3 loop reads CASSFSGRNEQYF. CDR3 sequence (DNA): TGTGCCAGCAGCTTTAGCGGGAGGAACGAGCAGTACTTC.